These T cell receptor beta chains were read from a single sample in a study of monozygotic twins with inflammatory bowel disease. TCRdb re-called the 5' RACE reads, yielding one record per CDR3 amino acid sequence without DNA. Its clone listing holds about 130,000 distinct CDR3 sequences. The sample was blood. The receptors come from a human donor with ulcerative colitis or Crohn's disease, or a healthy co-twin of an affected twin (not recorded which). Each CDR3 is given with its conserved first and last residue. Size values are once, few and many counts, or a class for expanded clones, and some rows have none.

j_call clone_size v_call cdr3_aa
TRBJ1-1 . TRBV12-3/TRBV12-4 CASHKTPKNEAFF
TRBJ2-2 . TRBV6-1 CASNALGFGELFF
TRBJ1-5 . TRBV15 CATSPRGGINQPQHF
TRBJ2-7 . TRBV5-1 CASSPGTSGRTWAYEQYF
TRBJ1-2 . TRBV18 CASSPGQYYGYTF
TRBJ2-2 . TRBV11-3 CASSLDPGLHTGELFF
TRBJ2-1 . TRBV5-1 CASSSWTSGNEQFF
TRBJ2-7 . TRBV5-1 CASSLLRGYEQYF
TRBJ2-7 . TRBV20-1 CSARDQAVYEQYF
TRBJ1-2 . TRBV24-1 CATSDSGSNYGYTF
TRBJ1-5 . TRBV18 CASTGLKEGQPQHF
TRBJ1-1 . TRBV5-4 CASSSVGRTEAFF
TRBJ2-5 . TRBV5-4 CASSDKRTVGETQYF
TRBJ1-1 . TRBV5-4 CASSLTGDTEAFF
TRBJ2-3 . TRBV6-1 CASSGPGASTDTQYF
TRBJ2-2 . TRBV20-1 CSARSGTSNTGELFF
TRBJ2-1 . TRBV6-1 CASSVKWLNEQFF
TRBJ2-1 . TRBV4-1 CASSQEYWTYNEQFF
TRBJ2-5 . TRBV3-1 CASSPRGQGAPETQYF
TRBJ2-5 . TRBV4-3 CASSPTGEETQYF
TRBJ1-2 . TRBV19 CASTPRRGSNYGYTF
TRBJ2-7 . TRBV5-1 CASREELASYEQYF
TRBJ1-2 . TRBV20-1 CSARLVGGYTF
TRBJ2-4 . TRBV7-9 CASSTSGVAKNIQYF
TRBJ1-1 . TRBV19 CASSPPGQGMFNTEAFF
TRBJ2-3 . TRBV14 CASSQVATPGRVADTQYF
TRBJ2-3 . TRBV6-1 CASSERLAGVTDTQYF
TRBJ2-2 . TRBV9 CASSVEDTGELFF
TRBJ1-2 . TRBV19 CASSIGGLYYGYTF
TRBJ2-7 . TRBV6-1 CASGTPGLSSYEQYF
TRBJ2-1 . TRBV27 CASSLIRTGGKNEQFF
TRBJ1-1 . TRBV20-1 CSATRARILGDTEAFF
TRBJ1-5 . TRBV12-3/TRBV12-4 CASSPDDGTLSNQPQHF
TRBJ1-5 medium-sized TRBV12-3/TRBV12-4 CASSLKGIGNQPQHF
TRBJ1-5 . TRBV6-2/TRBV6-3 CASSILTGINQPQHF
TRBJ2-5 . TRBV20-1 CSAVTAETQYF
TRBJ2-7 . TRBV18 CASSPAGLAGAYEQYF
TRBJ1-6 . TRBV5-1 CASSLAGRDNSPLHF
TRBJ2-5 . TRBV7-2 CASSQTGGFRTQYF
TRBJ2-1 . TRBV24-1 CATSDLQWGLYNEQFF
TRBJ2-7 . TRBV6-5 CASSYFEGTEQYF
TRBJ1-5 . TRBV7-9 CASSPFGQPQHF